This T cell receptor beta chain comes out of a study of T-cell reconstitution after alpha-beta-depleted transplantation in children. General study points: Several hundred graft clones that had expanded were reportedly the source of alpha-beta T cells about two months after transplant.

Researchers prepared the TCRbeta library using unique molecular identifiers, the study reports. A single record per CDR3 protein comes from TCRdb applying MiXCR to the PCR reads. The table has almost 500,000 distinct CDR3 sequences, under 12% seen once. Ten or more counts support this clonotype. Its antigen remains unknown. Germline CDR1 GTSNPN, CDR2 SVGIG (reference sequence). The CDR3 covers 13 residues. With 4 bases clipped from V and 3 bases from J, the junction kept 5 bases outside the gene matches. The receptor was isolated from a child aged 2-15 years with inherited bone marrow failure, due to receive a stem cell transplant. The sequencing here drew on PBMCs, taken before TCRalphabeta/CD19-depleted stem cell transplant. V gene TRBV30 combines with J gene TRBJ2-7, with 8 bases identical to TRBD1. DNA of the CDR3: TGTGCCTGGACCCCCGGACAGGGCTACGAGCAGTACTTC. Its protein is CAWTPGQGYEQYF.